This T cell receptor beta chain was documented in a study of T-cell reconstitution after alpha-beta-depleted transplantation in children. With regard to this clonotype: The antigen is unknown.

Study-wide findings and caveats: Alpha-beta T cells present about two months after transplant were reported to originate from several hundred expanded graft clones. There were some patients whose high TCRbeta diversity at day 60 came from surviving recipient T cells and thymic progenitors. The authors attributed T-cell counts and diversity one year after transplant mostly to newly produced T cells.

The CDR3 length is 13 residues. From germline, CDR1 is SGDLS and CDR2 YYNGEE. V shed 0 bases and J shed 6 bases, with 6 bases lying between them. Molecular barcoding with unique molecular identifiers was used for the TCRbeta library. TCRdb used MiXCR to reprocess the PCR reads, holding one entry per CDR3 protein. This sample has 200,000 to 250,000 distinct CDR3 sequences, with 25% found just once. V is TRBV9 and J is TRBJ2-2; D remains unclear. This sequence originates from a girl aged 2 to 10 with Fanconi anemia, due to receive a stem cell transplant. The sample in question was PBMCs, obtained before TCRalphabeta/CD19-depleted stem cell transplant. The CDR3 coding sequence is TGTGCCAGCAGCGTAGGGACGGCCGGGGAGCTGTTTTTT. This gives the protein CASSVGTAGELFF.